Listed below are T cell receptor beta chains from one sample, sequenced in a study of OX40 agonist ivuxolimab in advanced cancers. This table comes from immunoSEQ multiplex PCR, and its TCRdb copy is limited to in-frame clones, with some not included. The sample lists roughly 100,000 clones, over 75% occurring once. The input for sequencing was CD4+ or CD8+ T cells sorted from blood, taken in a trial of the OX40 agonist ivuxolimab. The receptors were sampled from an adult with an advanced solid tumor such as melanoma, head and neck, liver or kidney cancer. The CDR3 runs from the conserved cysteine through the conserved F or W. A D gene is named only where the DNA matches it firmly. The size field is filled for only some rows; it gives once, few, many or a size class.

abundance: -
d_gene: -
j_gene: TRBJ2-1
v_gene: TRBV7-6
CDR3aa: CASSGRGGRGQFF
CDR3nt: TGTGCCAGCAGCGGAAGAGGAGGCAGGGGGCAGTTCTTC

abundance: -
d_gene: -
j_gene: TRBJ2-3
v_gene: TRBV14
CDR3aa: CASSQGDTSTDTQYF
CDR3nt: TGTGCCAGCAGCCAAGGTGACACCAGCACAGATACGCAGTATTTT

abundance: -
d_gene: -
j_gene: TRBJ1-2
v_gene: TRBV11-3
CDR3aa: CASSPRFGRGNGYTF
CDR3nt: TGTGCCAGCAGCCCCCGTTTTGGGCGGGGGAATGGCTACACCTTC

abundance: -
d_gene: -
j_gene: TRBJ1-2
v_gene: TRBV28
CDR3aa: CASSWAAGNYYGYTF
CDR3nt: TGTGCCAGCAGTTGGGCCGCAGGGAATTACTATGGCTACACCTTC

abundance: -
d_gene: TRBD1
j_gene: TRBJ1-1
v_gene: TRBV2
CDR3aa: CASSRNRGNTEAFF
CDR3nt: TGTGCCAGCAGTAGAAACAGGGGAAACACTGAAGCTTTCTTT

abundance: -
d_gene: -
j_gene: TRBJ2-7
v_gene: TRBV4-2
CDR3aa: CASSHSTGSYEQYF
CDR3nt: TGTGCCAGCAGCCATTCAACAGGTTCCTACGAGCAGTACTTC

abundance: -
d_gene: -
j_gene: TRBJ2-1
v_gene: TRBV30
CDR3aa: CAWSFRTASSYNEQFF
CDR3nt: TGTGCCTGGAGTTTCCGGACGGCGAGCTCCTACAATGAGCAGTTCTTC

abundance: once
d_gene: -
j_gene: TRBJ1-1
v_gene: TRBV21-1
CDR3aa: CASSKAPPPGRGRGLAEAFF
CDR3nt: TGTGCCAGCAGCAAAGCTCCGCCCCCAGGTAGGGGCAGGGGACTCGCTGAAGCTTTCTTT

abundance: -
d_gene: TRBD1
j_gene: TRBJ1-6
v_gene: TRBV11-3
CDR3aa: CASSFGTGPSPLHF
CDR3nt: TGTGCCAGCAGCTTCGGGACAGGGCCTTCACCCCTCCACTTT

abundance: -
d_gene: -
j_gene: TRBJ1-2
v_gene: TRBV5-5
CDR3aa: CASSSLRTGSYGYTF
CDR3nt: TGTGCCAGCAGCTCCCTAAGGACGGGATCCTATGGCTACACCTTC

abundance: -
d_gene: TRBD1
j_gene: TRBJ1-4
v_gene: TRBV11-2
CDR3aa: CASSLGQINEKLFF
CDR3nt: TGTGCCAGCAGCTTGGGACAGATTAATGAAAAACTGTTTTTT

abundance: -
d_gene: TRBD1
j_gene: TRBJ2-3
v_gene: TRBV6-5
CDR3aa: CASRNRGLADTQYF
CDR3nt: TGTGCCAGCAGGAACAGGGGTTTAGCAGATACGCAGTATTTT

abundance: -
d_gene: -
j_gene: TRBJ2-5
v_gene: TRBV6-6
CDR3aa: CAHSGMLRETQYF
CDR3nt: TGTGCCCACAGCGGAATGCTTAGGGAGACCCAGTACTTC

abundance: few
d_gene: -
j_gene: TRBJ2-1
v_gene: TRBV13
CDR3aa: CASSSWRPNNEQFF
CDR3nt: TGTGCCAGCAGCTCATGGCGGCCGAACAATGAGCAGTTCTTC

abundance: -
d_gene: -
j_gene: TRBJ2-2
v_gene: TRBV4-3
CDR3aa: CASSQGKNTGELFF
CDR3nt: TGCGCCAGCAGCCAAGGCAAGAACACCGGGGAGCTGTTTTTT

abundance: -
d_gene: TRBD1
j_gene: TRBJ1-2
v_gene: TRBV28
CDR3aa: CAMGDRGGYGYTF
CDR3nt: TGTGCCATGGGGGACAGGGGTGGCTATGGCTACACCTTC

abundance: -
d_gene: TRBD1
j_gene: TRBJ2-7
v_gene: TRBV11-2
CDR3aa: CASRRTGGVYEQYF
CDR3nt: TGTGCCAGCAGACGGACAGGGGGCGTCTACGAGCAGTACTTC

abundance: -
d_gene: -
j_gene: TRBJ2-1
v_gene: TRBV28
CDR3aa: CASGQSFSYNEQFF
CDR3nt: TGTGCCAGCGGACAGTCCTTCTCCTACAATGAGCAGTTCTTC

abundance: -
d_gene: -
j_gene: TRBJ2-5
v_gene: TRBV5-4
CDR3aa: CASSLGVSTQYF
CDR3nt: TGTGCCAGCAGCTTGGGGGTTTCGACCCAGTACTTC

abundance: -
d_gene: -
j_gene: TRBJ2-7
v_gene: TRBV6-1
CDR3aa: CASKLGGRYEQYF
CDR3nt: TGTGCCAGCAAGTTGGGGGGAAGGTACGAGCAGTACTTC

abundance: -
d_gene: -
j_gene: TRBJ2-1
v_gene: TRBV7-2
CDR3aa: CASSPQGGGYNEQFF
CDR3nt: TGTGCCAGCAGCCCACAGGGTGGTGGCTACAATGAGCAGTTCTTC

abundance: few
d_gene: -
j_gene: TRBJ2-5
v_gene: TRBV7-9
CDR3aa: CASSFPGTRETQYF
CDR3nt: TGTGCCAGCAGCTTTCCCGGGACTCGAGAGACCCAGTACTTC

abundance: -
d_gene: -
j_gene: TRBJ2-7
v_gene: TRBV19
CDR3aa: CASSHNGAAPYEQYF
CDR3nt: TGTGCCAGTAGTCACAACGGGGCCGCTCCCTACGAGCAGTACTTC

abundance: -
d_gene: -
j_gene: TRBJ1-6
v_gene: TRBV19
CDR3aa: CASSIDRDNSPLHF
CDR3nt: TGTGCCAGTAGTATAGACAGAGATAATTCACCCCTCCACTTT

abundance: few
d_gene: TRBD2
j_gene: TRBJ2-7
v_gene: TRBV7-6
CDR3aa: CASSEKSGRDYEQYF
CDR3nt: TGTGCCAGCAGCGAAAAAAGCGGGAGGGATTACGAGCAGTACTTC

abundance: -
d_gene: -
j_gene: TRBJ2-5
v_gene: TRBV28
CDR3aa: CASSLPAGETQYF
CDR3nt: TGTGCCAGCAGTTTACCTGCTGGAGAGACCCAGTACTTC

abundance: -
d_gene: TRBD2
j_gene: TRBJ2-2
v_gene: TRBV9
CDR3aa: CASSSSGSNTGELFF
CDR3nt: TGTGCCAGCAGCTCTAGCGGGAGTAACACCGGGGAGCTGTTTTTT

abundance: -
d_gene: -
j_gene: TRBJ1-6
v_gene: TRBV27
CDR3aa: CASSSPIRVGEYNSPLHF
CDR3nt: TGTGCCAGCAGTTCTCCAATCAGGGTGGGGGAATATAATTCACCCCTCCACTTT